The rows below give T cell receptor beta chains drawn from one sample of a study of molecular identifiers for immune sequencing clone quantification. One entry per CDR3 protein, called by TCRdb with MiXCR from the PCR reads. The sample has 15,000 to 25,000 distinct CDR3 sequences; roughly 20% are singletons. The sample consisted of naive CD8+ T cells from blood, with Jurkat cell RNA spiked in. These receptors all come from a human donor in good health. Some libraries in this study had Jurkat cell RNA spiked in. The conserved cysteine and the conserved F or W are not part of the CDR3 here. Fields, in order: D gene, V gene, J gene, CDR3 protein. D genes are given only for firm matches.

D: -; V: TRBV28; J: TRBJ2-1; CDR3: ASSFRTVANNEQF
D: -; V: TRBV7-8; J: TRBJ2-6; CDR3: ATRGAGSGANVLT
D: -; V: TRBV9; J: TRBJ1-1; CDR3: ASSVGGGEAF
D: -; V: TRBV7-8; J: TRBJ1-5; CDR3: ASSLRMGFYQPQH
D: -; V: TRBV9; J: TRBJ1-2; CDR3: ASTGTRQDGYT
D: -; V: TRBV10-2; J: TRBJ2-7; CDR3: ASRGGVFSSYEQY
D: -; V: TRBV11-2; J: TRBJ2-3; CDR3: ASSLDATDTQY
D: -; V: TRBV20-1; J: TRBJ2-7; CDR3: SAAPGPSYEQY
D: -; V: TRBV2; J: TRBJ2-2; CDR3: ASTLGWELF
D: TRBD2; V: TRBV29-1; J: TRBJ2-7; CDR3: SVDCVRESQY
D: TRBD2; V: TRBV28; J: TRBJ2-7; CDR3: ASSATSANYEQY
D: -; V: TRBV28; J: TRBJ2-3; CDR3: ASSPGTDTQY
D: TRBD2; V: TRBV10-3; J: TRBJ2-7; CDR3: AIAGGPSNSYEQY
D: -; V: TRBV28; J: TRBJ2-1; CDR3: ASSFNLAGMGAAYNEQF
D: -; V: TRBV27; J: TRBJ1-1; CDR3: ASSFGLNTEAF
D: TRBD2; V: TRBV15; J: TRBJ2-3; CDR3: ATRTSGRMADTQY
D: -; V: TRBV5-1; J: TRBJ2-7; CDR3: ASSFTASYEQY
D: -; V: TRBV15; J: TRBJ2-7; CDR3: ATSREYRGQFSYEQY